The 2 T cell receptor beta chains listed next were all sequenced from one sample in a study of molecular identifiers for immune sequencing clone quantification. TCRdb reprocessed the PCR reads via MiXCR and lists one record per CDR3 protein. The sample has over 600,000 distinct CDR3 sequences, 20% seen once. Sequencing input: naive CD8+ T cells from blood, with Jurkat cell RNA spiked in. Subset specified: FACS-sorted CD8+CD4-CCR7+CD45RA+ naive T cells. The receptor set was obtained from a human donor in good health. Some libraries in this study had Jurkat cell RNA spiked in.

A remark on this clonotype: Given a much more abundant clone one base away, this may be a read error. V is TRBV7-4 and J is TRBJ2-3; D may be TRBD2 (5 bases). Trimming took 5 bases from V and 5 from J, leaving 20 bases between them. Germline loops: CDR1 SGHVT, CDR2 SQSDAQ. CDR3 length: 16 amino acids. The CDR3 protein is CASSLGLTPIIDTQYF. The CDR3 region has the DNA TGTGCCAGCAGCCTAGGACTGACTCCTATTATAGATACGCAGTATTTT.

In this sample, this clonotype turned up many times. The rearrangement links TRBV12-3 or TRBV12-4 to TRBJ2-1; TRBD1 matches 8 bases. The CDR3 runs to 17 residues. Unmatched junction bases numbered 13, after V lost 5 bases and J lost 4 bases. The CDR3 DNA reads TGTGCCAGCAGTCCCTACGGACAGGGTGAGAGGTACAATGAGCAGTTCTTC. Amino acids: CASSPYGQGERYNEQFF.